This TCR beta chain was obtained from a study of blood T cell repertoires in COVID-19. On the study more broadly: COVID-19 samples, acute and convalescent, were from the United States, Italy and Spain. T cells, B-cell-depleted T cells, or PBMCs supplied cDNA or gDNA.

The CDR3 totals 15 residues. Trimming took 7 bases from V and 2 from J, leaving 16 bases between them. CDR1 is SNHLY, CDR2 FYNNEI, per germline. Original analysis: By means of reference gene primer amplification, nucleated cell counts were estimated. Some clones are missing from TCRdb's copy, which holds only in-frame ones; the method was immunoSEQ multiplex PCR. V and J calls and clone size are copied from that table; D and trimming were computed from the DNA. The sample contains 250,000 to 350,000 clones, 75% to 90% of which appear only once. The receptor's source is a woman between 45 and 65 years old who had recovered from COVID-19. Specimen: peripheral blood. The chain is built from TRBV2 and TRBJ2-3; a weak D match, TRBD1 (5 bases). CDR3 protein: CASTSGFPFTDTQYF. CDR3 DNA sequence: TGTGCCAGCACCTCAGGGTTTCCTTTCACAGATACGCAGTATTTT.